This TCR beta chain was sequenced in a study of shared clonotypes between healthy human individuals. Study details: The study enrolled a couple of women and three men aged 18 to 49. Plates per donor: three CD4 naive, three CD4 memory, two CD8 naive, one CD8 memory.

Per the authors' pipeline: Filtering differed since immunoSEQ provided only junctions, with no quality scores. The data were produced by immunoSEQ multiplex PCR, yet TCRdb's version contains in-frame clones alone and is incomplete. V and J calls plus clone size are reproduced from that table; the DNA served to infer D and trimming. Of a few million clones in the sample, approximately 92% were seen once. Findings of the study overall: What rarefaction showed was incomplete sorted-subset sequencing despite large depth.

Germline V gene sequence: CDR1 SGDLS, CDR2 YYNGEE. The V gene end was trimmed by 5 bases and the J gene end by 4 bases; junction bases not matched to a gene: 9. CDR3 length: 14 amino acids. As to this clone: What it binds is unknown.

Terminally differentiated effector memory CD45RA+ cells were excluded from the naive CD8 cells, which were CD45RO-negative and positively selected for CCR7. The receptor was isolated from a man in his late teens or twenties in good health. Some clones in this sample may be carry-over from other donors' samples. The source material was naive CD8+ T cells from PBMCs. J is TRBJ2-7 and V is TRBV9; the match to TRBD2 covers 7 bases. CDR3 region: CASSEGGRLYEQYF. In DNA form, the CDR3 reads TGTGCCAGCAGTGAGGGAGGGAGATTGTACGAGCAGTACTTC.